The sample holds one count of the clone carrying this TCR beta chain. The CDR3 has 14 amino acids. Germline V gives CDR1 MDHEN, CDR2 SYDVKM. V lost 7 bases and J lost 1, with 12 bases in between. These data are taken from a study of blood T cell repertoires in COVID-19. Turning to the study itself: The origin of the acute and convalescent COVID-19 samples was the United States, Italy and Spain. Sample material is recorded as cDNA or gDNA derived from T cells, B-cell-depleted T cells, or PBMCs.

Under the authors' procedure: Estimated nucleated cell counts came from reference gene primer amplification. Here immunoSEQ multiplex PCR was the method, and the copy in TCRdb shows in-frame clones only, minus some. D and trimming were read from the DNA, whereas the V and J calls and clone size are those reported in that table. This table holds 270,000 or so clones, 80% to 90% found once. This sequence joins TRBV28 and TRBJ2-3; tentatively, D is TRBD1 (7 bases). The source of this sequence is a woman between 45 and 60 years old who had recovered from COVID-19. The sequencing input was peripheral blood. The chain's CDR3 is CASKGASGTDTQYF. In DNA form, the CDR3 reads TGTGCCAGCAAGGGGGCTAGCGGCACAGATACGCAGTATTTT. The full variable domain, in which reference TRBV28 and TRBJ2-3 provide the parts outside the CDR3, is DVKVTQSSRYLVKRTGEKVFLECVQDMDHENMFWYRQDPGLGLRLIYFSYDVKMKEKGDIPEGYSVSREKKERFSLILESASTNQTSMYLCASKGASGTDTQYFGPGTRLTVL.